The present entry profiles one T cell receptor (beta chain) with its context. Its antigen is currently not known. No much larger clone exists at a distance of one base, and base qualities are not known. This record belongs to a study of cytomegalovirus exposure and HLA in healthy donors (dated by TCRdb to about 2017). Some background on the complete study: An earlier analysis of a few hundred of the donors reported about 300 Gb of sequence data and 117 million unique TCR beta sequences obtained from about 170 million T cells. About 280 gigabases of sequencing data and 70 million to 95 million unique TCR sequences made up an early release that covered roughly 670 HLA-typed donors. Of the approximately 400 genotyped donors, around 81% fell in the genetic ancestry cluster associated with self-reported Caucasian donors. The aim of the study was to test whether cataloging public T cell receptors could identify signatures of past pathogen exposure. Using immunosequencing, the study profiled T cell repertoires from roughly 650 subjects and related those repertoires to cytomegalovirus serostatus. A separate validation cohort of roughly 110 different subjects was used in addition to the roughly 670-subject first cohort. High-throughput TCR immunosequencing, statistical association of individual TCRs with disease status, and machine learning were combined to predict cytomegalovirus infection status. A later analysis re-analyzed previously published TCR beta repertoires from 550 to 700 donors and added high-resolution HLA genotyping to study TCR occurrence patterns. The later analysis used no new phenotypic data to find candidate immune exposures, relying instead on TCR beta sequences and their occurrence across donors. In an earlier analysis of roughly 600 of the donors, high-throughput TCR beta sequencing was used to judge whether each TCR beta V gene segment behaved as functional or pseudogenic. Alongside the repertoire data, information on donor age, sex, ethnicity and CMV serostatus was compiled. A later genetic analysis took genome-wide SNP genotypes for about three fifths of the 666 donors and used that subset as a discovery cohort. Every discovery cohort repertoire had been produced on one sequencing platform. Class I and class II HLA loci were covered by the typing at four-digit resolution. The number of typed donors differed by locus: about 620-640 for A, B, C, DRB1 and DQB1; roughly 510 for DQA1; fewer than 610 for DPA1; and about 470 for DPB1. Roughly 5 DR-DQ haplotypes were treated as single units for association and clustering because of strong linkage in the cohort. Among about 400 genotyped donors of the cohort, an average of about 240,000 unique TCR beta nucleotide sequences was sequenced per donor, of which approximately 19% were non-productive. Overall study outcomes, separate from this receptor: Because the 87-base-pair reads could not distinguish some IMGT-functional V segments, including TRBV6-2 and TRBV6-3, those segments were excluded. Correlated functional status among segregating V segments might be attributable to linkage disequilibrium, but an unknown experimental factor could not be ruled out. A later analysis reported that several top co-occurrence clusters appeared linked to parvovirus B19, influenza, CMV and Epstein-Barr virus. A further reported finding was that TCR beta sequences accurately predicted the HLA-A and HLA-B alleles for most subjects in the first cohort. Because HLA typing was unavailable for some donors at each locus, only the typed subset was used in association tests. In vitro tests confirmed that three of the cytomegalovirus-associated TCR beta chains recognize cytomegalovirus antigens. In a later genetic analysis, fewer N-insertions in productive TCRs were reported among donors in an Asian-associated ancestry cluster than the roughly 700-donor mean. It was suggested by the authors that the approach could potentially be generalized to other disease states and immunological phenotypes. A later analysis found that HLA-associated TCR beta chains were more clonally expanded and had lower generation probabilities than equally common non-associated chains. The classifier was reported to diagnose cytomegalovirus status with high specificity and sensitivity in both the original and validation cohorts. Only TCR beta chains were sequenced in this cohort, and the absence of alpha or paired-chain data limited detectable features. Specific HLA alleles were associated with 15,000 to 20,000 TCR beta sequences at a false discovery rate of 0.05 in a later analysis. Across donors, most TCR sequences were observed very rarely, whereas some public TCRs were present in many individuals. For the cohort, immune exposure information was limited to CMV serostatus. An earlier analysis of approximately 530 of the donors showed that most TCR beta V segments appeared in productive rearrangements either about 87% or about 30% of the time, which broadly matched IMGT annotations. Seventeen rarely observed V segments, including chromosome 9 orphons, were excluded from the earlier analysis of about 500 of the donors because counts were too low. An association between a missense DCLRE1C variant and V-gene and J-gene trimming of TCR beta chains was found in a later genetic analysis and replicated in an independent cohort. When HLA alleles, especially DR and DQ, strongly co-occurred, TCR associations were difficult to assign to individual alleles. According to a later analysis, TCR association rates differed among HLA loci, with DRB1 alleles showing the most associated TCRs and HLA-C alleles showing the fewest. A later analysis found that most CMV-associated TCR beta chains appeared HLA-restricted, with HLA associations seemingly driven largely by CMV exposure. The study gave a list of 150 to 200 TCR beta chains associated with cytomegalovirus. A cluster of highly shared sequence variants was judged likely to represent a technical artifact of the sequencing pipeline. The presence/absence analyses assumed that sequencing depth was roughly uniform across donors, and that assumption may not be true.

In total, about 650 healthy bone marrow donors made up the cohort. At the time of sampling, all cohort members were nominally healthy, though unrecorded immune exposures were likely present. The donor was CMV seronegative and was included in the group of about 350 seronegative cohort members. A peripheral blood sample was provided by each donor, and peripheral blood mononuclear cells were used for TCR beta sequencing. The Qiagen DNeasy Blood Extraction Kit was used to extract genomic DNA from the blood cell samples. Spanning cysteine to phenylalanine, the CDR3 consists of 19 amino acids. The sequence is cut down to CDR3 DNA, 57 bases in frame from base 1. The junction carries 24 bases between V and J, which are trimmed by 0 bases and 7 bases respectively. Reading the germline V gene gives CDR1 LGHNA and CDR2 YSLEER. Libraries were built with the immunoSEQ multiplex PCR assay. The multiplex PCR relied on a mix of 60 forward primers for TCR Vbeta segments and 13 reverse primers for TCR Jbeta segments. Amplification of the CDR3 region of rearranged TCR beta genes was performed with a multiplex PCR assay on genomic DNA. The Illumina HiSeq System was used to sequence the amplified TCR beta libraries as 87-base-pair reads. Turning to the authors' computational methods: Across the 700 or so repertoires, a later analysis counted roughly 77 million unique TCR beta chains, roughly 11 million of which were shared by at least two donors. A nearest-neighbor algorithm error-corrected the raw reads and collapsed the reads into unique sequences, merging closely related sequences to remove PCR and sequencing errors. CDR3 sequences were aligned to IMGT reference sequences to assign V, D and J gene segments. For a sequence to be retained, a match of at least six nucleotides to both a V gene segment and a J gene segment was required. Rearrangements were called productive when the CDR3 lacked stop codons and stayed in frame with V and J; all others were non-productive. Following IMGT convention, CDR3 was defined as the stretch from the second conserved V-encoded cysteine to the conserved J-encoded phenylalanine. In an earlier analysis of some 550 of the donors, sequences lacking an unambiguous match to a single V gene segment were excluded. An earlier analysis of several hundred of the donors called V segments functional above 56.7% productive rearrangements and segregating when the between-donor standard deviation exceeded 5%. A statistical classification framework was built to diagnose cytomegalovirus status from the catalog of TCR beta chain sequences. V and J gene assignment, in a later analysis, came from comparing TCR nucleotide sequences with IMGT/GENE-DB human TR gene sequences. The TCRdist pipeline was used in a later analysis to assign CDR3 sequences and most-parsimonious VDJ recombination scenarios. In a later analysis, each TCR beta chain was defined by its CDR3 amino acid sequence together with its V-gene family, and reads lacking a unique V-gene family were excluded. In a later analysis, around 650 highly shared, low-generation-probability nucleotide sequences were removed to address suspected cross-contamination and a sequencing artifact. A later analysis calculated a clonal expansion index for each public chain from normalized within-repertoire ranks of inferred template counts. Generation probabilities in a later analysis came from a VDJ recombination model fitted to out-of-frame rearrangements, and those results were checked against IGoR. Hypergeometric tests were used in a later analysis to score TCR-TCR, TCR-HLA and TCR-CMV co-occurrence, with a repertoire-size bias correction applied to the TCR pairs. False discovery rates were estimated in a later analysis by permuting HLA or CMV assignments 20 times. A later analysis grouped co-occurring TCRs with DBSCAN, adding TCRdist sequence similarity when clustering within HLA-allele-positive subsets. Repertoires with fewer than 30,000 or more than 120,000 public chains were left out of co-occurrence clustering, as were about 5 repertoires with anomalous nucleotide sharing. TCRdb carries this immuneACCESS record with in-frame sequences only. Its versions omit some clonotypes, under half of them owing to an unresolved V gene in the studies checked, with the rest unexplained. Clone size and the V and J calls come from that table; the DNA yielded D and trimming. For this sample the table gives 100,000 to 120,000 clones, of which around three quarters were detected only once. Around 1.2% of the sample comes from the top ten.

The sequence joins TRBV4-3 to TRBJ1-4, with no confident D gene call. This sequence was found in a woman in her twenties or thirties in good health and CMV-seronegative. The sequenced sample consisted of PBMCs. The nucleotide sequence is TGCGCCAGCAGCCAAGATCTGGGGAAGGGAGCCGGCGGAGTTGAAAAACTGTTTTTT. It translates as CASSQDLGKGAGGVEKLFF.